This T cell receptor beta chain derives from a study of CD8 T cells in Susac syndrome. This CDR3 is 15 amino acids long. Deletions cut 1 base from V and 2 bases from J, with 6 bases between. The germline V gene encodes CDR1 SGHVS and CDR2 FQNEAQ. RNA in amounts of roughly 0.5 to 1 ug was reverse transcribed with random hexamers. TCRdb independently ran MiXCR on the immunoSEQ multiplex PCR reads; one entry per CDR3 protein. Here the sample spans about 190,000 distinct CDR3 sequences, 90% to 95% being singletons. The chain has TRBV7-8 and TRBJ2-6; unclear D gene. The TCR originated in a human donor in good health. The source material was CD4+ T cells from PBMCs. The CDR3 is CASSLGAAGANVLTF. The CDR3 DNA reads TGTGCCAGCAGCTTAGGGGCGGCTGGGGCCAACGTCCTGACTTTC.